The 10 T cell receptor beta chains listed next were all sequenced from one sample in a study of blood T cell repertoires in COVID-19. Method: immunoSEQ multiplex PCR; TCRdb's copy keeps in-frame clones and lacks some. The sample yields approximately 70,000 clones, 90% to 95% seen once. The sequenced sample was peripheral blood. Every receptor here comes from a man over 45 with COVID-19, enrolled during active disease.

Written as DNA, the CDR3 is TGCGCCAGCAGCCAAGGGCGGGCCAGGAAAAACACCGGGGAGCTGTTTTTT. It yields the protein CASSQGRARKNTGELFF. This rearrangement joins TRBV4-1 to TRBJ2-2; possible D gene TRBD2, 5 bases. CDR3 size: 17 residues. From germline, CDR1 is MGHRA and CDR2 YSYEKL. The V end lost 1 base, the J end lost 2 bases, and 14 bases lay between the germline ends.

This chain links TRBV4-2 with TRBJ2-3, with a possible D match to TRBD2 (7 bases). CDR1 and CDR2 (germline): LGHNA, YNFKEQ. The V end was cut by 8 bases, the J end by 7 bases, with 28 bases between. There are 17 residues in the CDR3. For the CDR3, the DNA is TGTGCCAGCCGGGGGGCTAGCGCGGGAGAGGGGTCAAATACGCAGTATTTT. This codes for CASRGASAGEGSNTQYF.

CDR3 coding DNA: TGTGCCATCGGACAGGGAAACAACTACGAGCAGTACGTC. It is translated as CAIGQGNNYEQYV. The chain recombines TRBV10-3 with TRBJ2-7; TRBD1 aligns across 8 bases. Germline V gives CDR1 ENHRY, CDR2 SYGVKD. This CDR3 region has 13 residues. J gave up 3 bases and V 8 bases, and 6 bases lay outside the gene matches.

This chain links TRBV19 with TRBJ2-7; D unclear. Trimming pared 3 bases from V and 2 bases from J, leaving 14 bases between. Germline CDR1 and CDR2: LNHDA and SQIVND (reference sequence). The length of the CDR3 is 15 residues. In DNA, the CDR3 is TGTGCCAGTAGTATGACTCCTACACCAACCTACGAGCAGTACTTC. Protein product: CASSMTPTPTYEQYF.

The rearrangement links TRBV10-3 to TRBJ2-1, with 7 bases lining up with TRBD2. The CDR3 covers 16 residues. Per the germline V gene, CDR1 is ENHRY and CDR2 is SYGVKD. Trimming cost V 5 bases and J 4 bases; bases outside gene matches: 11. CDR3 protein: CAISRRRGGDYNEQFF. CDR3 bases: TGTGCCATCAGTCGACGGCGGGGAGGGGATTACAATGAGCAGTTCTTC.

CDR3 sequence (DNA): TGTGCCAGCTCAGGACAGGGTAACACCGGGGAGCTGTTTTTT. This sequence encodes CASSGQGNTGELFF. The rearrangement joins TRBV18 to TRBJ2-2, with TRBD1 matching over 8 bases. V lost 5 bases and J lost 2; bases outside the gene matches: 1. Germline lookup yields CDR1 KGHSH and CDR2 LQKENI. The CDR3 is 14 amino acids.

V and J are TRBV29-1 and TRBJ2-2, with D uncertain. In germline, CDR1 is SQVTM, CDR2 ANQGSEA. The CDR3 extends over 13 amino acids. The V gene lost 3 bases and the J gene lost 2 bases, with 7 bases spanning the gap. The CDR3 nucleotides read TGCAGCGTTGATGCGTCCAACACCGGGGAGCTGTTTTTT. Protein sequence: CSVDASNTGELFF.

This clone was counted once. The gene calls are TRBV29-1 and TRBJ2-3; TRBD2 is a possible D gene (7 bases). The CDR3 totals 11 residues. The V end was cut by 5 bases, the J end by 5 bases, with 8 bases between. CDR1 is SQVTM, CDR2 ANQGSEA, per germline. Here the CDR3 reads CSVRGGDTQYF. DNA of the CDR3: TGCAGCGTTAGGGGGGGAGATACGCAGTATTTT.

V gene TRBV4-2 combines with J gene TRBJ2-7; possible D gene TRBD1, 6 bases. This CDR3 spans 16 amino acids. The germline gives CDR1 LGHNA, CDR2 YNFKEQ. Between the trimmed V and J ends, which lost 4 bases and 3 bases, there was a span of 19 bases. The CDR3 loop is CASSPNARTDLYEQYF. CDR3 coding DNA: TGTGCCAGCAGCCCAAACGCCCGGACAGACCTCTACGAGCAGTACTTC.

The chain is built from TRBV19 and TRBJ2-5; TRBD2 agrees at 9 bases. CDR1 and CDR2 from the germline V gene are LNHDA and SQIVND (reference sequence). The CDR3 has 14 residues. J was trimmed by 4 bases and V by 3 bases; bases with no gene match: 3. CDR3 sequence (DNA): TGTGCCAGTAGTATGACTAGCGGTCGAGAGACCCAGTACTTC. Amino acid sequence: CASSMTSGRETQYF.